This entry lists 19 T cell receptor beta chains sequenced from one sample in a study of Graves' ophthalmopathy and Graves' hyperthyroidism. The TCR beta CDR3 regions underwent amplification from RNA transcripts. Second-round multiplex PCR followed a first-round RT-PCR using HTBI primers. TCRdb re-called the multiplex PCR reads through MiXCR, storing one row per CDR3 protein. This table holds some 360,000 distinct CDR3 sequences, about 18% found once. Material: peripheral blood. The receptors here all came from an adult woman with stable Graves' hyperthyroidism.

This rearrangement joins TRBV12-3 or TRBV12-4 to TRBJ1-2; D perhaps matches TRBD1 (5 bases). The V end was cut by 5 bases, the J end by 6 bases, with 10 bases between. The CDR3 is 12 residues long. The CDR3 is CASSAGTDGYTF. The CDR3 nucleotides are TGTGCCAGCAGTGCAGGGACGGATGGCTACACCTTC.

The chain uses TRBV11-2 and TRBJ2-6, with TRBD1 matching over 7 bases. V shed 4 bases, J shed 0 bases, and the junction held 9 bases outside the gene matches. The length of the CDR3 is 18 residues. Germline assignment: CDR1 SGHAT and CDR2 FQNNGV. The CDR3 is CASSWPRDRNSGANVLTF. The CDR3 DNA reads TGTGCCAGCAGCTGGCCTAGGGACAGAAACTCTGGGGCCAACGTCCTGACTTTC.

This clonotype was detected many times. The chain links TRBV7-2 to TRBJ1-1; D is unclear. CDR1 SGHTA and CDR2 FQGNSA come from the germline V gene. CDR3 length: 14 residues. V gave up 6 bases and J gave up 3 bases, with 14 bases separating them. CDR3 protein: CASSFVVVHTEAFF. The CDR3, as DNA: TGTGCCAGCAGTTTCGTCGTAGTCCACACTGAAGCTTTCTTT.

Only a few counts were recorded for this clonotype. With a much larger clone just one base away, this may be a read error. The V gene is TRBV27, the J gene TRBJ2-2; 9 positions match TRBD1. CDR1 is MNHEY and CDR2 is SMNVEV in the germline V gene (reference sequence). The CDR3 loop spans 17 amino acids. The CDR3 DNA reads as TGTGCCAACAGTTTCCAAGGGACAGGGCCCGACACCGGGGAGCTGTTTTTT. Protein sequence: CANSFQGTGPDTGELFF.

The sample holds many counts of this clonotype. The J gene is TRBJ2-4, the V gene TRBV6-1, with 10 bases fitting TRBD2. With V trimmed by 6 bases and J by 1 base, 6 bases remained unmatched. The CDR3 loop spans 16 amino acids. The V gene's germline CDR1 is MNHNS and CDR2 SASEGT. The CDR3 nucleotides are TGTGCCAGCAGGACCCTAGCGGGAGTTGCCAAAAACATTCAGTACTTC. Encoded protein: CASRTLAGVAKNIQYF.

This clonotype was detected ten times or more. This chain uses TRBV4-1 with TRBJ1-1; D remains ambiguous. The germline CDR1 and CDR2 sequences are MGHRA and YSYEKL. V shed 0 bases and J shed 4 bases, with 9 bases lying between them. This CDR3 has 14 residues. CDR3 nucleotide sequence: TGCGCCAGCAGCCAAGAACCGACGAGCACTGAAGCTTTCTTT. Its protein is CASSQEPTSTEAFF.

This clonotype came up many times. The rearrangement uses TRBV5-1 and TRBJ1-2, with TRBD1 identical over 7 bases. The CDR3 length is 14 residues. Germline V gene lookup returns CDR1 SGHRS and CDR2 YFSETQ. J gave up 4 bases and V 3 bases, and 6 bases lay outside the gene matches. CDR3 DNA: TGCGCCAGCAGCTCGTACCCAGGGGGCTATGGCTACACCTTC. It is translated as CASSSYPGGYGYTF.

Comment on this clonotype: This may stem from a read error, because a much larger clone lies one nucleotide away. Here the CDR3 omits its conserved ending phenylalanine or tryptophan, so a read error is the likely source. The chain is built from TRBV5-6 and TRBJ1-2; no reliable D call. V was clipped by 4 bases and J by 7 bases, with 8 bases between them. The CDR3 is 11 amino acids. CDR1 is SGHDT and CDR2 is YYEEEE in the germline V gene. CDR3 sequence (DNA): TGTGCCAGCAGCCCGGGATCTGGCTACACCTAC. It is translated as CASSPGSGYTY.

The chain joins TRBV5-5 to TRBJ1-3; 8 bases fit TRBD1. The V gene's germline CDR1 is SGHKS and CDR2 YYEKEE (reference sequence). J was trimmed by 4 bases and V by 3 bases; bases with no gene match: 9. There are 16 residues in the CDR3. As DNA, the CDR3 is TGTGCCAGCAGCTCGTCGGGGCAGGGGGCAGGAAACACCATATATTTT. Protein product: CASSSSGQGAGNTIYF.

In this sample, this clonotype turned up many times. The rearrangement uses TRBV20-1 and TRBJ2-7; D perhaps matches TRBD1 (6 bases). The V and J ends lost 4 bases and 5 bases respectively, with 18 bases between them. Germline CDR1 is DFQATT and CDR2 is SNEGSKA (reference sequence). This CDR3 spans 14 amino acids. This chain's CDR3 is CSATTRGIVDEQYF. The CDR3 region has the DNA TGCAGTGCTACAACGAGGGGGATCGTGGACGAGCAGTACTTC.

The CDR3 DNA follows: TGTGCCAGCAGGCCTAACGGGGGCTACAACACCGGGGAGCTGTTTTTT. Amino acids: CASRPNGGYNTGELFF. The chain employs TRBV11-2 and TRBJ2-2; either TRBD1 or TRBD2 may supply D (6 bases each). Germline V gene sequence: CDR1 SGHAT, CDR2 FQNNGV. CDR3 length: 16 residues. Deletions cut 6 bases from V and 2 bases from J, with 16 bases between.

J is TRBJ1-5 and V is TRBV30; tentatively, D is TRBD1 (5 bases). The length of the CDR3 is 13 residues. Germline CDR1 reads GTSNPN; CDR2 reads SVGIG (reference sequence). V shed 1 base and J shed 1 base, with 5 bases lying between them. The CDR3 DNA sequence: TGTGCCTGGAGTGCAGGGAGCAATCAGCCCCAGCATTTT. It encodes CAWSAGSNQPQHF.

This clonotype was observed many times. The V call is TRBV10-3, the J call TRBJ2-7; 11 bases agree with TRBD2. Losses at the gene ends were 6 bases for V and 2 bases for J; bases not matched to a gene: 3. Germline-derived CDR1 and CDR2 are ENHRY and SYGVKD. The CDR3 sequence is 14 residues long. CDR3 amino acids: CAIRGTSGPYEQYF. CDR3 sequence (DNA): TGTGCCATCAGAGGGACTAGCGGACCCTACGAGCAGTACTTC.

The sample holds many counts of this clonotype. V usage is TRBV28 and J usage is TRBJ2-5, with D hard to call. The CDR3 has 14 residues. V lost 6 bases, J lost 6 bases, and 17 bases lay in between. Germline V gene lookup returns CDR1 MDHEN and CDR2 SYDVKM. The CDR3 DNA is TGTGCCAGCAGCGATTTACTCCCTCGGAAGACCCAGTACTTC. It yields the protein CASSDLLPRKTQYF.

This clonotype was observed many times. J is TRBJ2-6 and V is TRBV25-1; D might be TRBD1 (5 bases). Germline lookup yields CDR1 MGHDK and CDR2 SYGVNS. CDR3 length: 16 amino acids. Trimming removed 8 bases from V and 0 bases from J, with 14 bases in between. The CDR3 DNA is TGTGCCAGCCCAGGGATGAGGATCTCTGGGGCCAACGTCCTGACTTTC. Its translation is CASPGMRISGANVLTF.

This clonotype was picked up a small number of times. The V gene is TRBV6-5, the J gene TRBJ1-2; TRBD1 matches at 7 bases. Per germline, CDR1 MNHEY and CDR2 SVGAGI. J was trimmed by 7 bases and V by 0 bases; bases with no gene match: 8. The CDR3 covers 15 residues. The CDR3 protein is CASSYSTGTVGGYTF. In DNA form, the CDR3 reads TGTGCCAGCAGTTACTCGACAGGGACAGTTGGTGGCTACACCTTC.

At least ten counts were recorded for this clonotype. Germline is not matched at one junction end, which may reflect a read error. The chain carries TRBV28 and TRBJ2-4; D unresolved. The CDR3 consists of 15 residues. The V gene's germline CDR1 is MDHEN and CDR2 SYDVKM. The CDR3 reads CASSTFYGSKNIKYF. CDR3 sequence (DNA): TGTGCCAGCAGTACCTTCTATGGGTCCAAAAACATTAAGTACTTC.

This clonotype was detected only a few times. The chain carries TRBV7-2 and TRBJ2-4, with D tentatively TRBD1 or TRBD2 (6 bases each). Germline V gene data show CDR1 as SGHTA and CDR2 as FQGNSA. The V end was cut by 0 bases, the J end by 0 bases, with 12 bases between. This CDR3 is 17 amino acids long. CDR3 sequence: CASSLAPPGAAKNIQYF. DNA for the CDR3: TGTGCCAGCAGCTTAGCGCCCCCGGGGGCAGCCAAAAACATTCAGTACTTC.

The table lists this clonotype with many counts. The chain joins TRBV28 to TRBJ1-1; possibly TRBD1 for D (6 bases). The CDR3 is 16 residues long. Germline CDR1 and CDR2: MDHEN and SYDVKM. V lost 5 bases to trimming and J lost 1 base, with 17 bases between them. CDR3 region: CASSPYLGTTNTEAFF. The CDR3 coding sequence is TGTGCCAGCAGTCCCTACCTGGGGACAACGAACACTGAAGCTTTCTTT.